These 9 T cell receptor beta chains share one sample of origin, sequenced in a study of read filtering for tumor transcriptome and immune sequencing. From approximately 400 ng of RNA, a library with molecular barcoded alpha/delta and beta/gamma adaptors was made. TCRdb processed the reads anew with MiXCR; each CDR3 protein has one entry. The table lists more than 70,000 distinct CDR3 sequences, roughly 21% of them singletons. The sample consisted of a population of CD138-negative cells sorted from bone marrow. Receptors originate from a donor older than 35 with multiple myeloma.

This clonotype occurred a few times. The chain joins TRBV5-5 to TRBJ2-5, with 8 bases aligning to TRBD1. The CDR3 contains 15 residues. Germline CDR1 reads SGHKS; CDR2 reads YYEKEE (reference sequence). With 2 bases clipped from V and 4 bases from J, the junction kept 7 bases outside the gene matches. The CDR3 DNA is TGTGCCAGCAGCTTATGGACAGGGCGGGGAGAGACCCAGTACTTC. Protein product: CASSLWTGRGETQYF.

Many counts were recorded for this clonotype. The DNA for the CDR3 is TGTGCCAGCAGTGACCTACAGACCCAGTACTTC. This sequence encodes CASSDLQTQYF. The V gene is TRBV2, the J gene TRBJ2-5; no clear D gene. CDR1 and CDR2 (germline): SNHLY, FYNNEI. The CDR3 contains 11 residues. Trimming left V 3 bases short and J 6 bases short, with 5 bases between.

The chain couples TRBV28 to TRBJ1-4; 9 bases are shared with TRBD1. The CDR3 totals 15 residues. J gave up 8 bases and V 1 base, and 5 bases lay outside the gene matches. Looked up from germline, CDR1 is MDHEN and CDR2 is SYDVKM. In DNA form, the CDR3 reads TGTGCCAGCAGTTTATCGACAGGGGGAGGCGAAAAACTGTTTTTT. It codes for CASSLSTGGGEKLFF.

The V call is TRBV3-1, the J call TRBJ2-7; D gene ambiguous. Germline-derived CDR1 and CDR2 are LGHDT and YNNKEL (reference sequence). Trimming removed 1 base from V and 0 bases from J, with 4 bases in between. This CDR3 spans 13 amino acids. This CDR3 reads CASSQGHSYEQYF. In DNA, the CDR3 is TGTGCCAGCAGCCAAGGGCACTCCTACGAGCAGTACTTC.

This clonotype was observed at least ten times. The CDR3 region is CASSFLAGGSTGELFF. Here the CDR3 DNA reads TGTGCCAGCAGTTTCCTGGCGGGGGGAAGCACCGGGGAGCTGTTTTTT. The J gene is TRBJ2-2, the V gene TRBV12-3 or TRBV12-4; 8 nucleotides line up with TRBD2. This CDR3 has 16 residues. V lost 3 bases, J lost 4 bases, and 7 bases stayed unmatched.

A note on this clonotype: This sequence may be a read error, since a much larger clone differs from it by one base. The chain has TRBV7-9 and TRBJ2-7; TRBD1 might be the D (6 bases). With 2 bases removed from V and 8 bases from J, the gap between germline ends came to 13 bases. CDR3 size: 13 residues. Germline V lookup: CDR1 SEHNR, CDR2 FQNEAQ (reference sequence). The CDR3 spells CASSLTGLRKQYF. The CDR3 coding sequence is TGTGCCAGCAGCTTAACAGGGTTGAGGAAGCAGTACTTC.

The chain couples TRBV5-4 to TRBJ2-5; D gene ambiguous. This CDR3 contains 11 residues. Trimming shortened V by 5 bases and J by 3 bases, and 5 bases separated the two germline ends. Germline CDR1 is SGHNT and CDR2 is YYREEE (reference sequence). The CDR3 DNA sequence: TGTGCCAGCAGGTCCGAAGAGACCCAGTACTTC. This encodes CASRSEETQYF.

This clonotype was found many times. V is TRBV20-1 and J is TRBJ2-1, with 11 bases aligning to TRBD2. J was trimmed by 12 bases and V by 3 bases; bases with no gene match: 16. Looked up from germline, CDR1 is DFQATT and CDR2 is SNEGSKA (reference sequence). The CDR3 consists of 16 residues. The CDR3: CSARSLAGGPSGGQFF. The CDR3 DNA is TGCAGTGCTAGGAGTTTAGCGGGGGGGCCAAGTGGAGGGCAGTTCTTC.

In regard to this clonotype: At one of its ends the junction is not consistent with the germline gene, which may arise from a read error. The rearrangement joins TRBV20-1 to TRBJ1-1; D gene ambiguous. The CDR3 contains 11 residues. Germline lookup yields CDR1 DFQATT and CDR2 SNEGSKA (reference sequence). The DNA of the CDR3 is TGCAGTGCCCCTCAGTACACTGAAGCTTTATTT. This codes for CSAPQYTEALF.